Sequencing of this T cell receptor (beta chain) was carried out in a study of T cell changes during pregnancy in multiple sclerosis (dated by TCRdb to the late 2010s). Regarding the research as a whole: In women with multiple sclerosis, the researchers looked at how the T cell repertoire shifted as pregnancy progressed.

The CDR3 contains 11 residues, cysteine and phenylalanine counted. Left in the record is the CDR3 DNA by itself, 33 bases read in frame from the first base. Via the germline V gene, CDR1 is SGHAT and CDR2 FQNNGV. V gives up 2 bases and J gives up 7 bases, and the segment between their germline ends measures 3 bases. The library was generated by the immunoSEQ multiplex PCR assay. TCRdb limited this immuneACCESS table to in-frame rearrangements with V and J called. A share of clones is missing; checked studies link under half to unresolved V genes, and the rest is unexplained. The sample profile shows over 35,000 clones; roughly 88% of them were found once. 9% to 10% of the sample is taken by the ten largest. A remark on this clone: Its antigen specificity is not known. Base qualities are not at hand, and no much larger clone is one base apart.

The specimen comprised CD8+ T cells from peripheral blood mononuclear cells, sampled in the first trimester of pregnancy. The receptor comes from a female donor with multiple sclerosis, enrolled in a pregnancy study. The chain joins TRBV11-2 to TRBJ2-1, with the D gene too uncertain to name. The CDR3 is CASSLSNEQFF. The sequenced DNA is TGTGCCAGCAGCTTATCGAATGAGCAGTTCTTC. The CDR3, completed at both ends by the reference TRBV11-2 and TRBJ2-1 genes, gives the full variable domain EAGVAQSPRYKIIEKRQSVAFWCNPISGHATLYWYQQILGQGPKLLIQFQNNGVVDDSQLPKDRFSAERLKGVDSTLKIQPAKLEDSAVYLCASSLSNEQFFGPGTRLTVL.